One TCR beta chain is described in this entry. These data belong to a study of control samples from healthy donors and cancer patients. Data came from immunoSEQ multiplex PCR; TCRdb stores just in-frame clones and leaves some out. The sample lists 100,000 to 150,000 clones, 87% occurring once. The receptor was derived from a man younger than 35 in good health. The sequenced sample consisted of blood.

Written as DNA, the CDR3 is TGTGCCAGCAGCCCATCCCGGTGGAACACTGAAGCTTTCTTT. Its translation: CASSPSRWNTEAFF. J is TRBJ1-1 and V is TRBV27; D remains unclear. V lost 6 bases and J 1 base, leaving 12 bases between the germline ends. CDR1 and CDR2 from the germline V gene are MNHEY and SMNVEV (reference sequence). The CDR3 length is 14 residues.